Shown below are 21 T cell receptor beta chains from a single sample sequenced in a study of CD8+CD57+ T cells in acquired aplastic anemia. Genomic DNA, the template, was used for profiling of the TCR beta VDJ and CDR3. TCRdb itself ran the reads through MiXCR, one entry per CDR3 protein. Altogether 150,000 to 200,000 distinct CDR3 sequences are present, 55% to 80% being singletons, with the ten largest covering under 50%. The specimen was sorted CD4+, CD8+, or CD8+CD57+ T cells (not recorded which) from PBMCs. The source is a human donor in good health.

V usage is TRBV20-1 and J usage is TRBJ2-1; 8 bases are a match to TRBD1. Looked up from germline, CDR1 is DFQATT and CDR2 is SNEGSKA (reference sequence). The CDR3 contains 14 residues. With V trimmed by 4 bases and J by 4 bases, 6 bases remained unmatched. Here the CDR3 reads CSATATGVYNEQFF. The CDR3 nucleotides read TGCAGTGCTACCGCGACAGGGGTATACAATGAGCAGTTCTTC.

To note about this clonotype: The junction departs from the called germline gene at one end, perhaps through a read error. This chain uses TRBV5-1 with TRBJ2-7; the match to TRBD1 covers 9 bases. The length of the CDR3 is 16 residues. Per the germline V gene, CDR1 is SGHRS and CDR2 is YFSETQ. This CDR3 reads CASSLLGTGMTYEQCF. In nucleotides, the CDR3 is TGCGCCAGCAGCTTATTAGGGACAGGGATGACCTACGAGCAGTGCTTC.

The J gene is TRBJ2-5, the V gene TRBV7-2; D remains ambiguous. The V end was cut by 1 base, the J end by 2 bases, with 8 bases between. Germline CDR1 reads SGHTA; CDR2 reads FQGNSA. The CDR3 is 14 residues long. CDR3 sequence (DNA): TGTGCCAGCAGCTTAGTGGGGTGGCAAGAGACCCAGTACTTC. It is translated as CASSLVGWQETQYF.

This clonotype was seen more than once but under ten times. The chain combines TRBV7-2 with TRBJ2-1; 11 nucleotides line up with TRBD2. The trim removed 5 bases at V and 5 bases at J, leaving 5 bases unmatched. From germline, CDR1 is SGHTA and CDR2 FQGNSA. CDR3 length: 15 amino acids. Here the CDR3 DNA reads TGTGCCAGCAGCCTAGGGACTAGCGGTAACAATGAGCAGTTCTTC. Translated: CASSLGTSGNNEQFF.

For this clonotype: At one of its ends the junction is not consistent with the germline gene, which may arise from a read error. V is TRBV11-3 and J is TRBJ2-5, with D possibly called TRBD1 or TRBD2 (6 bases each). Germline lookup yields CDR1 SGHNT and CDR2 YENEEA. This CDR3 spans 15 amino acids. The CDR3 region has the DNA TGTGCCTGCAGTGCTCTAACTCCTCCGAGGGGGGACCAGTACTTC. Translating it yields CACSALTPPRGDQYF. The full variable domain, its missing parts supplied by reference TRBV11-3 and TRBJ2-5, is EAGVVQSPRYKIIEKKQPVAFWCNPISGHNTLYWYLQNLGQGPELLIRYENEEAVDDSQLPKDRFSAERLKGVDSTLKIQPAELGDSAVYLCACSALTPPRGDQYFGPGTRLLVL.

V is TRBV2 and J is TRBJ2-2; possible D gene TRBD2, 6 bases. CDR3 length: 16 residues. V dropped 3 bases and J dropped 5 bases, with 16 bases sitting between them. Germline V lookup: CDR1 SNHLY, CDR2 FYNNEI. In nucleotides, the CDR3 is TGTGCCAGCAGTGAGAGACTAGGCCAAGAGACCGGGGAGCTGTTTTTT. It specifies CASSERLGQETGELFF. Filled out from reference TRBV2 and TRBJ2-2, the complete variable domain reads EPEVTQTPSHQVTQMGQEVILRCVPISNHLYFYWYRQILGQKVEFLVSFYNNEISEKSEIFDDQFSVERPDGSNFTLKIRSTKLEDSAMYFCASSERLGQETGELFFGEGSRLTVL.

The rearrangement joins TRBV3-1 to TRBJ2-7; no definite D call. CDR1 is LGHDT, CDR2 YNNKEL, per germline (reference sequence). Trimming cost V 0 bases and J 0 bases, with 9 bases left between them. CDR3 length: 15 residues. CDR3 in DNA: TGTGCCAGCAGCCAAGAAACACTTACCTCCTACGAGCAGTACTTC. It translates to CASSQETLTSYEQYF.

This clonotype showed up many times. DNA of the CDR3: TGTGCCAGCAGCCAAGAGTCACTAGCGGGAGTGTACGAGCAGTACTTC. Translating it yields CASSQESLAGVYEQYF. The J gene is TRBJ2-7, the V gene TRBV4-2; TRBD2 matches 11 bases. Germline CDR1 LGHNA, CDR2 YNFKEQ. The CDR3 spans 16 residues. Trimming at V came to 0 bases and at J to 4 bases, leaving 5 bases not matched to a gene.

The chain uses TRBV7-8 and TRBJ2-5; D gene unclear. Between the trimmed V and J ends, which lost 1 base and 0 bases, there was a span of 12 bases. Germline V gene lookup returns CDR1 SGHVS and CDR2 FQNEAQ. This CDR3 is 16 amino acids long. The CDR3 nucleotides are TGTGCCAGCAGCTTAGACCCGGGCCGTGACCAAGAGACCCAGTACTTC. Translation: CASSLDPGRDQETQYF.

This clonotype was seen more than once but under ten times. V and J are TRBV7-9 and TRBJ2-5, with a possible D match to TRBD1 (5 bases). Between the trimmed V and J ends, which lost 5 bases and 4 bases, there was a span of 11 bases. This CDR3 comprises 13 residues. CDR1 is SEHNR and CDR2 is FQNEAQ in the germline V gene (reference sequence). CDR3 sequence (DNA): TGTGCCAGCAGCGCAACAGGTTCAGAGACCCAGTACTTC. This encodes CASSATGSETQYF. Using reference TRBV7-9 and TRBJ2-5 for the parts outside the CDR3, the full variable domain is DTGVSQNPRHKITKRGQNVTFRCDPISEHNRLYWYRQTLGQGPEFLTYFQNEAQLEKSRLLSDRFSAERPKGSFSTLEIQRTEQGDSAMYLCASSATGSETQYFGPGTRLLVL.

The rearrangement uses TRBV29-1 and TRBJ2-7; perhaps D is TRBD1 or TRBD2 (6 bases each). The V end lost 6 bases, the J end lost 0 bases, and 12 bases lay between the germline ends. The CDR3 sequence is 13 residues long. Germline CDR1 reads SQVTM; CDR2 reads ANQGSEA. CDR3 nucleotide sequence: TGCAGCGTCAAGGGGGGCCGCTCCTACGAGCAGTACTTC. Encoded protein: CSVKGGRSYEQYF.

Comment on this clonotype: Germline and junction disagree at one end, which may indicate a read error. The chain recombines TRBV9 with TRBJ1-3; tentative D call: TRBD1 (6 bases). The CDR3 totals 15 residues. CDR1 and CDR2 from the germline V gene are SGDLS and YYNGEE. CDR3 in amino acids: CASSVRGSAGNTIYF. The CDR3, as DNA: TGTGCCAGCAGCGTAAGGGGGAGCGCTGGAAATACCATATATTTT.

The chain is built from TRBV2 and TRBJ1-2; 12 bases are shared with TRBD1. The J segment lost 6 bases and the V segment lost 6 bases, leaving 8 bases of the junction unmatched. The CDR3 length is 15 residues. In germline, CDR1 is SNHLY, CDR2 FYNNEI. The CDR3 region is CASRPTGTGGDGYTF. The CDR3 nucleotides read TGTGCCAGCAGACCTACCGGGACAGGGGGCGATGGCTACACCTTC.

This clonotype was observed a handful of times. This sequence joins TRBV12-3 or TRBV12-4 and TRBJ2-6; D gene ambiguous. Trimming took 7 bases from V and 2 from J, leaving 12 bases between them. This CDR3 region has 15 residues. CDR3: CASTPGQPGANVLTF. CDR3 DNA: TGTGCCAGCACCCCCGGGCAGCCTGGGGCCAACGTCCTGACTTTC.

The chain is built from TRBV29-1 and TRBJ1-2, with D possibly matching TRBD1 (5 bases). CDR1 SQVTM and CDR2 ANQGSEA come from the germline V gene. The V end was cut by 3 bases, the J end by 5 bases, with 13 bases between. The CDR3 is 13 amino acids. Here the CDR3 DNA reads TGCAGCGTTGAGGCTGGGACTGCTTATGGCTACACCTTC. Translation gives CSVEAGTAYGYTF.

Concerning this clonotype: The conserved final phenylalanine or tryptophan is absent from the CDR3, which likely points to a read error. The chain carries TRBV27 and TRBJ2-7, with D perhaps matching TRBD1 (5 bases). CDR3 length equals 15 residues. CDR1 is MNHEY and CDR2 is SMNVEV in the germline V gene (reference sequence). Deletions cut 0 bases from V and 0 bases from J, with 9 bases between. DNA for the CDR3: TGTGCCAGCAGTTTATCGCAGGGTACCTCCTACGAGCAGTACCTC. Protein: CASSLSQGTSYEQYL.

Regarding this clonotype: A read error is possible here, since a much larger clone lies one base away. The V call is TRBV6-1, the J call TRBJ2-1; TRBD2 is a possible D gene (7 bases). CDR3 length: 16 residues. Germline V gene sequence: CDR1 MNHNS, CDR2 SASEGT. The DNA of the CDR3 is TGTGCCAGCAGGGCATGGTGGGGGGGCCGGTACAATGAGCTGTTCTTC. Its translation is CASRAWWGGRYNELFF.

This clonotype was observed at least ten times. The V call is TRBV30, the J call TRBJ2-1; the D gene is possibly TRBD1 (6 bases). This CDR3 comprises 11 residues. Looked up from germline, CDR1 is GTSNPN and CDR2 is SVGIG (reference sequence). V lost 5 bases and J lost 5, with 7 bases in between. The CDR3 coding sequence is TGTGCCTGGTGGGACAACAATGAGCAGTTCTTC. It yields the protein CAWWDNNEQFF.

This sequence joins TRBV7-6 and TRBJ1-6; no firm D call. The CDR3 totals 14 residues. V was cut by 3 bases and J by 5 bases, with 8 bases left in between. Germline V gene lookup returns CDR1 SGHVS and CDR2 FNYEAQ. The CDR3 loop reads CASSFLADNSPLHF. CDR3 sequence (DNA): TGTGCCAGCAGCTTTTTGGCTGATAATTCACCCCTCCACTTT.

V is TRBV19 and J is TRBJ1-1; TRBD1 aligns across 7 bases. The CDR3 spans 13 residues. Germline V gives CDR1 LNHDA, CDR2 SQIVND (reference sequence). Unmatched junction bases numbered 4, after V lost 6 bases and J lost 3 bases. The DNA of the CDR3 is TGTGCCAGTAGGGGACAGCTTTACACTGAAGCTTTCTTT. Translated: CASRGQLYTEAFF. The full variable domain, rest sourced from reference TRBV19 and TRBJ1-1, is DGGITQSPKYLFRKEGQNVTLSCEQNLNHDAMYWYRQDPGQGLRLIYYSQIVNDFQKGDIAEGYSVSREKKESFPLTVTSAQKNPTAFYLCASRGQLYTEAFFGQGTRLTVV.

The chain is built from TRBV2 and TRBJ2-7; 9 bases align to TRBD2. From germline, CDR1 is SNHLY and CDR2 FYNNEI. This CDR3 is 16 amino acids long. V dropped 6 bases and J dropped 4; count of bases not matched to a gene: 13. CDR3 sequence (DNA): TGTGCCAGCAGGAACATCCCGGGGCGGGAGGGATACGAGCAGTACTTC. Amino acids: CASRNIPGREGYEQYF. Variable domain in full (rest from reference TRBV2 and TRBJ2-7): EPEVTQTPSHQVTQMGQEVILRCVPISNHLYFYWYRQILGQKVEFLVSFYNNEISEKSEIFDDQFSVERPDGSNFTLKIRSTKLEDSAMYFCASRNIPGREGYEQYFGPGTRLTVT.